The 14 T cell receptor beta chains listed next were all sequenced from one sample in a study of T cell responses to AZD1222 COVID-19 vaccine. The assay was immunoSEQ multiplex PCR, and TCRdb's table has in-frame clones only and misses some. Counted here are some 50,000 clones, approximately 84% occurring once; the ten biggest clones make up 27%. The sample here was peripheral blood, taken on day 0 of AZD1222 vaccination. The receptors come from an adult in good health.

V is TRBV11-2 and J is TRBJ2-1; no clear D gene. The CDR3 totals 12 residues. CDR1 SGHAT and CDR2 FQNNGV come from the germline V gene. Deletions cut 5 bases from V and 0 bases from J, with 2 bases between. Here the CDR3 DNA reads TGTGCCAGCAGCCCCTCCTACAATGAGCAGTTCTTC. Residues: CASSPSYNEQFF. The entire variable domain, with the rest obtained from reference TRBV11-2 and TRBJ2-1, is as follows: EAGVAQSPRYKIIEKRQSVAFWCNPISGHATLYWYQQILGQGPKLLIQFQNNGVVDDSQLPKDRFSAERLKGVDSTLKIQPAKLEDSAVYLCASSPSYNEQFFGPGTRLTVL.

This chain joins TRBV19 and TRBJ2-5; a weak D match, TRBD1 (5 bases). Germline loops: CDR1 LNHDA, CDR2 SQIVND (reference sequence). The germline V and J ends were trimmed by 6 bases and 0 bases, with 14 bases remaining between them. This CDR3 is 15 amino acids long. The CDR3 sequence: CASRPGHWYQETQYF. In DNA, the CDR3 is TGTGCCAGTAGGCCTGGACATTGGTACCAAGAGACCCAGTACTTC.

The chain is built from TRBV30 and TRBJ2-7; 7 bases match TRBD1. This CDR3 comprises 17 residues. The germline V gene has CDR1 GTSNPN and CDR2 SVGIG (reference sequence). Losses at the gene ends were 1 base for V and 6 bases for J; bases not matched to a gene: 18. The CDR3: CAWSAPLIRDSLSEQYF. CDR3 nucleotide sequence: TGTGCCTGGAGTGCCCCCTTAATCCGGGACAGTCTCAGCGAGCAGTACTTC.

The genes are TRBV30 and TRBJ2-7, with 10 bases matching TRBD2. The V gene's germline CDR1 is GTSNPN and CDR2 SVGIG (reference sequence). This CDR3 contains 15 residues. V lost 1 base, J lost 1 base, and 4 bases stayed unmatched. This chain's CDR3 is CAWSAGTSESYEQYF. The CDR3 region has the DNA TGTGCCTGGAGTGCCGGGACTAGCGAGTCCTACGAGCAGTACTTC. The whole variable domain, remainder taken from reference TRBV30 and TRBJ2-7, is SQTIHQWPATLVQPVGSPLSLECTVEGTSNPNLYWYRQAAGRGLQLLFYSVGIGQISSEVPQNLSASRPQDRQFILSSKKLLLSDSGFYLCAWSAGTSESYEQYFGPGTRLTVT.

V and J are TRBV4-1 and TRBJ2-2; TRBD2 matches 7 bases. Germline V gene lookup returns CDR1 MGHRA and CDR2 YSYEKL. The CDR3 totals 18 residues. The V gene end was trimmed by 0 bases and the J gene end by 1 base; junction bases not matched to a gene: 8. This CDR3 is CASSQDLRSSGNTGELFF. The DNA of the CDR3 is TGCGCCAGCAGCCAAGATCTTAGGTCTAGCGGGAACACCGGGGAGCTGTTTTTT.

DNA of the CDR3: TGTGCCAGCAGTTTGACAGGGCCTCAGACCCAGTACTTC. This codes for CASSLTGPQTQYF. V usage is TRBV27 and J usage is TRBJ2-5; 7 nucleotides agree with TRBD1. Germline V lookup: CDR1 MNHEY, CDR2 SMNVEV (reference sequence). The CDR3 is made up of 13 amino acids. After removal of 3 bases from V and 6 bases from J, the junction contained 4 bases not matched to a gene.

This rearrangement joins TRBV7-9 to TRBJ2-7, with D possibly being TRBD1 (6 bases). The CDR3 contains 16 residues. The germline V and J ends were trimmed by 2 bases and 3 bases, with 17 bases remaining between them. CDR1 is SEHNR, CDR2 FQNEAQ, per germline (reference sequence). This CDR3 reads CASSLSGAGVVYEQYF. For the CDR3, the DNA is TGTGCCAGCAGCTTATCAGGGGCGGGTGTTGTCTACGAGCAGTACTTC.

The chain has TRBV19 and TRBJ1-1; 7 bases align to TRBD1. Germline V lookup: CDR1 LNHDA, CDR2 SQIVND (reference sequence). Trimming took 5 bases from V and 4 from J; bases not matched to a gene: 10. This CDR3 spans 15 amino acids. The CDR3 reads CASSATGSSGTEAFF. The CDR3 nucleotides are TGTGCCAGTAGTGCGACAGGGAGTTCGGGCACTGAAGCTTTCTTT. The variable domain in full, with the rest retrieved from reference TRBV19 and TRBJ1-1, is DGGITQSPKYLFRKEGQNVTLSCEQNLNHDAMYWYRQDPGQGLRLIYYSQIVNDFQKGDIAEGYSVSREKKESFPLTVTSAQKNPTAFYLCASSATGSSGTEAFFGQGTRLTVV.

The CDR3: CASSLGSGRAYEQYF. The DNA for the CDR3 is TGTGCCAGCAGTTTAGGGAGCGGGAGGGCCTACGAGCAGTACTTC. This chain joins TRBV27 and TRBJ2-7, with 10 bases matching TRBD2. Germline lookup yields CDR1 MNHEY and CDR2 SMNVEV (reference sequence). The CDR3 loop spans 15 amino acids. Losses at the gene ends were 2 bases for V and 2 bases for J; bases not matched to a gene: 3.

J is TRBJ1-1 and V is TRBV29-1, with D possibly TRBD1 on 5 matching bases. The CDR3 consists of 13 residues. Germline V gene data show CDR1 as SQVTM and CDR2 as ANQGSEA. V was pared by 7 bases and J by 4 bases, with 16 bases between. The CDR3 sequence: CSADFRVGTEAFF. The DNA for the CDR3 is TGCAGCGCCGACTTCAGGGTGGGCACTGAAGCTTTCTTT.

This clone showed up just once. This chain joins TRBV18 and TRBJ1-4; 7 bases match TRBD1. Germline values: CDR1 KGHSH, CDR2 LQKENI. This CDR3 contains 14 residues. The V gene end was trimmed by 5 bases and the J gene end by 6 bases; junction bases not matched to a gene: 6. The CDR3 DNA follows: TGTGCCAGCTCATATACCGGGACAGATGAAAAACTGTTTTTT. Protein product: CASSYTGTDEKLFF.

V usage is TRBV28 and J usage is TRBJ2-1; TRBD2 might be the D (6 bases). Trimming shortened V by 2 bases and J by 3 bases, and 11 bases separated the two germline ends. Germline CDR1 and CDR2: MDHEN and SYDVKM. This CDR3 spans 15 amino acids. CDR3 residues: CASSLQAGRYNEQFF. CDR3 DNA sequence: TGTGCCAGCAGTTTACAAGCGGGCCGCTACAATGAGCAGTTCTTC. The full variable domain, its missing parts supplied by reference TRBV28 and TRBJ2-1, is DVKVTQSSRYLVKRTGEKVFLECVQDMDHENMFWYRQDPGLGLRLIYFSYDVKMKEKGDIPEGYSVSREKKERFSLILESASTNQTSMYLCASSLQAGRYNEQFFGPGTRLTVL.

The CDR3 coding sequence is TGTGCCAGTAGTCAGGGTCCGAAAGCTTTCTTT. The encoded protein is CASSQGPKAFF. The chain employs TRBV19 and TRBJ1-1; D may be TRBD1 (5 bases). V lost 5 bases and J lost 9, with 10 bases in between. Per the germline V gene, CDR1 is LNHDA and CDR2 is SQIVND (reference sequence). The CDR3 runs 11 residues.

This clone has more than one count but fewer than ten. The chain uses TRBV5-4 and TRBJ1-2; 10 bases are shared with TRBD1. The trim removed 3 bases at V and 4 bases at J, leaving 15 bases unmatched. Germline V gene sequence: CDR1 SGHNT, CDR2 YYREEE (reference sequence). There are 18 residues in the CDR3. Here the CDR3 reads CASSSTGTGVLFGYGYTF. For the CDR3, the DNA is TGTGCCAGCAGCTCCACCGGGACAGGGGTCTTATTCGGCTATGGCTACACCTTC.